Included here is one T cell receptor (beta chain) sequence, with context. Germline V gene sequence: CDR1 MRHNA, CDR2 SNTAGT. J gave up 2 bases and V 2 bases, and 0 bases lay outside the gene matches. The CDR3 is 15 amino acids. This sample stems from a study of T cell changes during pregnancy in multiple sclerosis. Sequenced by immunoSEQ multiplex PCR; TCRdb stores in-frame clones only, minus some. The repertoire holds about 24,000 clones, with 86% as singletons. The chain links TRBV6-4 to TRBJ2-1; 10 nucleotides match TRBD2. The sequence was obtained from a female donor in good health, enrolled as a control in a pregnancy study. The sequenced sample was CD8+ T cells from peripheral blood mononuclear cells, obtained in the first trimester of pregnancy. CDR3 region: CASSDLAGAYNEQFF. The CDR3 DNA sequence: TGTGCCAGCAGTGACCTAGCGGGGGCCTACAATGAGCAGTTCTTC.